This T cell receptor (beta chain) was found in a study of sequential checkpoint blockade in melanoma (dated by TCRdb to about 2019). Background on the whole study: In a 1:1 randomization, patients received either first-line nivolumab then ipilimumab (arm A) or ipilimumab then nivolumab (arm B). Both trial sequences were followed by maintenance nivolumab. Overall study outcomes, separate from this receptor: Validation of the response-prediction model combining TCR metrics and mutation burden is needed in larger, independent patient cohorts.

In the paper's terms, the treatment or condition label means: randomized to nivolumab then ipilimumab (arm A) or the reverse (arm B). No trial patient had received prior DNA-damaging chemotherapy. Live CD3+CD8+ cells negative for CD19 and CD56 were sorted from thawed PBMCs on a FACS Aria II flow cytometer. Samples were obtained from patients with melanoma enrolled in CheckMate 064, a randomized, open-label phase II trial of sequential checkpoint blockade. Leukapheresis was used to collect peripheral blood mononuclear cells, which were then purified with Ficoll-Paque and frozen in human serum with about 10% DMSO. Purity of sorted blood CD3+CD8+ cells was verified at >95% immediately after sorting, followed by DNA extraction. At the junction V is shortened by 3 bases and J by 5 bases, with 14 bases in between. The CDR3 covers 14 residues, taking in both the cysteine and the phenylalanine. The only DNA kept is the CDR3, 42 bases in frame from the first base. According to the germline V gene, CDR1 reads SGHDT and CDR2 reads YYEEEE.

This clone has just a few counts. Its antigen remains undetermined. Base qualities are not recorded, but no much larger clone differs from it by a single base. The immunoSEQ Assay was used to immunosequence TCRbeta CDR3 regions from genomic DNA. Before high-throughput sequencing, the genomic DNA was amplified using bias-controlled multiplex PCR. The original methods were these. To quantify the absolute abundance of each unique TCRbeta CDR3 region, the sequences were collapsed and filtered. Clonality, defined as 1 minus Pielou's evenness, was calculated using productive rearrangements only. A previously published method was used to identify clones whose frequencies were significantly greater in on-treatment samples than in baseline samples. The table comes from immuneACCESS by way of TCRdb, which keeps in-frame sequences with V and J called. Part of the clones is missing from these tables; in studies checked, under half for an unresolved V gene and the rest for unknown reasons. The D gene and trimming were derived from the DNA, and the V and J assignments and clone size from that table. This sample lists about 28,000 clones; more than 80% were detected once. The top ten hold around 16% of the sample.

The sequences come from CD8+ T cells sorted from blood (inferred from file names), collected from a patient given nivolumab and ipilimumab in sequence. This receptor was taken from a human donor with melanoma. The chain employs TRBV5-6 and TRBJ2-5, with the identity of the D gene unclear. The bases read TGTGCCAGCAGCTCTGGCAGGTTTGGGGAGACCCAGTACTTC. Its protein reads: CASSSGRFGETQYF. The variable domain in full, with residues beyond the CDR3 obtained from the reference TRBV5-6 and TRBJ2-5 genes, is DAGVTQSPTHLIKTRGQQVTLRCSPKSGHDTVSWYQQALGQGPQFIFQYYEEEERQRGNFPDRFSGHQFPNYSSELNVNALLLGDSALYLCASSSGRFGETQYFGPGTRLLVL.